These 10 T cell receptor beta chains share one sample of origin, sequenced in a study of shared clonotypes between healthy human individuals. Sequencing was performed with immunoSEQ multiplex PCR; in TCRdb, only in-frame clones are kept and a portion is missing. The sample contains roughly 2 million clones, 85% to 95% of which appear only once. Sequencing was carried out using naive CD4+ T cells sorted from blood. Stated subset: CD45RA+ positively selected. All receptors come from a man younger than 35 in good health.

The J gene is TRBJ2-1, the V gene TRBV10-3, with 9 positions matching TRBD1. The ends lost 4 bases at V and 4 bases at J; junction bases unmatched: 5. CDR1 and CDR2 from the germline V gene are ENHRY and SYGVKD. This CDR3 is 15 amino acids long. CDR3 DNA: TGTGCCATCAGTGGGGGACAGGGCACATACAATGAGCAGTTCTTC. Translated, it gives CAISGGQGTYNEQFF.

The chain is built from TRBV7-9 and TRBJ2-1, with TRBD2 as a possible D gene (6 bases). V was trimmed by 5 bases and J by 2 bases, leaving 13 bases between them. The CDR3 has 15 residues. The germline CDR1 and CDR2 sequences are SEHNR and FQNEAQ (reference sequence). CDR3 in amino acids: CASSPPGVTYNEQFF. The DNA for the CDR3 is TGTGCCAGCAGCCCTCCGGGGGTCACCTACAATGAGCAGTTCTTC.

The chain employs TRBV2 and TRBJ1-6; D call uncertain. The CDR3 spans 16 residues. V dropped 2 bases and J dropped 7 bases, with 15 bases sitting between them. Germline V lookup: CDR1 SNHLY, CDR2 FYNNEI. The CDR3: CASSERGSDFNSPLHF. The CDR3 DNA sequence: TGTGCCAGCAGTGAACGCGGGAGTGACTTCAATTCACCCCTCCACTTT.

CDR3 residues: CASSPTLVGYNEQFF. CDR3 sequence (DNA): TGTGCCAGCTCACCTACTTTAGTGGGCTACAATGAGCAGTTCTTC. The chain has TRBV18 and TRBJ2-1; D call uncertain. The CDR3 length is 15 residues. V was cut by 3 bases and J by 3 bases, with 12 bases left in between. Germline assignment: CDR1 KGHSH and CDR2 LQKENI.

The chain has TRBV28 and TRBJ1-4; perhaps TRBD1 as D (6 bases). Germline V gene lookup returns CDR1 MDHEN and CDR2 SYDVKM. Trimming cost V 5 bases and J 3 bases, with 16 bases left between them. CDR3 size: 16 residues. This CDR3 is CASSLSLGGSNEKLFF. In nucleotides, the CDR3 is TGTGCCAGCAGTCTGTCCCTCGGGGGCTCTAATGAAAAACTGTTTTTT.

This clone was seen once. The chain combines TRBV29-1 with TRBJ1-2, with 7 bases lining up with TRBD1. V gave up 7 bases and J gave up 3 bases; unmatched junction bases: 8. The germline V gene encodes CDR1 SQVTM and CDR2 ANQGSEA. The CDR3 consists of 13 residues. CDR3 nucleotides: TGCAGCGCTTGCGACAGGGCAGACTATGGCTACACCTTC. Translating gives CSACDRADYGYTF.

This clone has only one observation. The same CDR3 also results from other DNA sequences found in this sample. The genes are TRBV7-9 and TRBJ2-3; 14 bases align to TRBD2. The CDR3 is 16 residues long. Germline V gene lookup returns CDR1 SEHNR and CDR2 FQNEAQ (reference sequence). The V gene end was trimmed by 5 bases and the J gene end by 2 bases; junction bases not matched to a gene: 3. CDR3 nucleotides: TGTGCCAGCAGCCCGGGACTAGCGGGAGTCACAGATACGCAGTATTTT. Translated: CASSPGLAGVTDTQYF.

The chain recombines TRBV12-5 with TRBJ2-7, with TRBD2 identical over 11 bases. J gave up 5 bases and V 0 bases, and 9 bases lay outside the gene matches. The germline CDR1 and CDR2 sequences are LGHNT and FRNRAP. CDR3 length: 17 residues. CDR3 sequence: CASGLVVVAGGPNEQYF. The CDR3 DNA sequence: TGTGCTAGTGGTTTGGTAGTCGTAGCGGGAGGGCCCAACGAGCAGTACTTC.

This clone was seen once. This chain joins TRBV18 and TRBJ2-3; maybe TRBD1 (6 bases). Trimming cost V 0 bases and J 0 bases, with 7 bases left between them. This CDR3 contains 15 residues. Germline V CDR1 and CDR2: KGHSH, LQKENI. The DNA for the CDR3 is TGTGCCAGCTCACCACCGGACAGTAGCACAGATACGCAGTATTTT. Protein sequence: CASSPPDSSTDTQYF.

The CDR3 nucleotides are TGTGCCAGCAGCTTATACAGGGTGGACACTGAAGCTTTCTTT. Its protein is CASSLYRVDTEAFF. This chain uses TRBV5-8 with TRBJ1-1; the D gene is possibly TRBD1 (6 bases). This CDR3 has 14 residues. Germline assignment: CDR1 SGHTS and CDR2 YDEGEE. The ends were cut back, 2 bases at V and 3 bases at J, with 11 bases in the middle.